This is a list of T cell receptor beta chains from one sample in a study of T cell repertoires in cytomegalovirus infection. Each CDR3 protein gets one entry after TCRdb re-called the reads with MiXCR. The data hold around 310,000 distinct CDR3 sequences, with 29% observed a single time. These receptors lack a known antigen. Source: cultured PBMCs, taken from culture after CMV antigen stimulation. The receptor source for this set is a human donor in good health (CMV status not recorded). Some clones in this sample may be carry-over from other donors' samples. The CDR3 runs from the conserved cysteine through the conserved F or W. D genes are given only for firm matches. Rows may omit the clone size; those that give it use once, few, many or a size class.

abundance,j_gene,d_gene,v_gene,CDR3nt,CDR3aa
many,TRBJ2-1,TRBD2,TRBV7-2,TGTGCCAGCAGCCTCTCCCGACTAGCGGGGACCAATGAGCAGTTCTTC,CASSLSRLAGTNEQFF
few,TRBJ2-1,TRBD2,TRBV12-5,TGTGCTAGTGGTTTAGCTAGCGGGGGGTACAATGAGCAGTTCTTC,CASGLASGGYNEQFF
NA,TRBJ1-1,NA,TRBV7-9,TGTGCCAGCAGCTTAGGGAACAAGGGGAACACTGAAGCTTTCTTT,CASSLGNKGNTEAFF
NA,TRBJ1-1,TRBD1,TRBV7-6,TGTGCCAGCAGCATTACGACAGGGCTTACTGAAGCTTTCTTT,CASSITTGLTEAFF
few,TRBJ2-3,TRBD2,TRBV6-6,TGTGCCAGCAGTTACCCAGTGCTGGCGGGAGCATTTGATACGCAGTATTTT,CASSYPVLAGAFDTQYF
NA,TRBJ1-1,NA,TRBV25-1,TGTGCCAGCAGTGAATACCGAACAGGGACTGAAGCTTTCTTT,CASSEYRTGTEAFF
once,TRBJ2-5,TRBD2,TRBV14,TGTGCCAGCAGCCGGGGAGCGGGAGTGGAAGAGACCCAGTACTTC,CASSRGAGVEETQYF
NA,TRBJ2-7,TRBD1,TRBV7-2,TGTGCCAGCAGCCCCGGGACAGAGTACGAGCAGTACTTC,CASSPGTEYEQYF
few,TRBJ2-1,TRBD2,TRBV18,TGTGCCAGCTCACCACCAACTAGCGGGAGGAGGAACAATGAGCAGTTCTTC,CASSPPTSGRRNNEQFF
few,TRBJ2-3,NA,TRBV7-2,TGTGCCAGCAGCTTTGCGGGAACTAGCACAGATACGCAGTATTTT,CASSFAGTSTDTQYF
few,TRBJ2-7,NA,TRBV11-2,TGTGCCAGCAGCTTAGAAGTTGGGATCTCCTACGAGCAGTACTTC,CASSLEVGISYEQYF
many,TRBJ1-2,NA,TRBV28,TGTGCCAGCAGTCCGTCCCCTCCTTGGAGCTATGGCTACACCTTC,CASSPSPPWSYGYTF
NA,TRBJ1-1,NA,TRBV6-1,TGTGCCAGCAGCCGAATAGGGGAGGGGGGGAGGGAAGCTTTCTTT,CASSRIGEGGREAFF
NA,TRBJ2-1,NA,TRBV7-6,TGTGCCAGCAGCTTAGCGGTCGCGTTAAGCTACAATGAGCAGTTCTTC,CASSLAVALSYNEQFF
many,TRBJ1-5,NA,TRBV28,TGTGCCAGCAGTTTGGTTTTCGGCCGTATCAATCCCCAGCATTTT,CASSLVFGRINPQHF
few,TRBJ2-1,NA,TRBV7-3,TGTGCCAGCCAGGGGGGAGAACCCTACAATGAGCAGTTCTTC,CASQGGEPYNEQFF
few,TRBJ2-5,NA,TRBV7-6,TGTGCCAGCAGCCGACCCCTTAGGGTCGGAGAGACCCAGTACTTC,CASSRPLRVGETQYF
NA,TRBJ1-6,NA,TRBV28,TGTGCCAGCAGTTTCAGGGGAGATAATTCACCCCTCCACTTT,CASSFRGDNSPLHF
NA,TRBJ2-7,NA,TRBV24-1,TGTGCCACCAGTGGTACAGGTCTACGATCTGACGGGCAGTACTTC,CATSGTGLRSDGQYF
few,TRBJ2-3,TRBD2,TRBV7-9,TGTGCCAGCAGCCCACCCCGGGGGGGGGCTTGGGCAGATACGCAGTATTTT,CASSPPRGGAWADTQYF
NA,TRBJ2-3,TRBD2,TRBV4-1,TGCGCCAGCAGCCAAGGAATCCCCGTAGCGGGGAGCACAGATACGCAGTATTTT,CASSQGIPVAGSTDTQYF
few,TRBJ2-3,NA,TRBV7-2,TGTGCCAGCAGCTTAGACTCCCGTCCGTGGCAGTATTTT,CASSLDSRPWQYF
NA,TRBJ2-5,NA,TRBV20-1,TGCAGTGCCCTGACAGGACAAGAGACCCAGTACTTC,CSALTGQETQYF
few,TRBJ1-3,NA,TRBV12-3/TRBV12-4,TGTGCCAGCAGGGTGACAACTGGAAACACCATATATTTT,CASRVTTGNTIYF